The rows below give T cell receptor beta chains drawn from one sample of a study of Graves' ophthalmopathy and Graves' hyperthyroidism. MiXCR was run by TCRdb on the multiplex PCR reads, yielding one entry per CDR3 protein. The sample lists about 380,000 distinct CDR3 sequences; 15% were seen once. Sequencing was carried out using peripheral blood. The receptor set was obtained from a woman aged 18-29 years with stable Graves' hyperthyroidism. CDR3s include the opening cysteine and the closing phenylalanine or tryptophan. D genes are given only for firm matches. Some rows mark clone size as missing; the rest say once, few, many or name a class of expanded clone.

D gene: NA
J gene: TRBJ1-2
clone size: many
V gene: TRBV9
CDR3 DNA: TGTGCCAGCAGCTACGAACCCCGGACTGCTAACTATGGCTACACCTTC
CDR3 protein: CASSYEPRTANYGYTF

D gene: TRBD1
J gene: TRBJ2-7
clone size: NA
V gene: TRBV6-1
CDR3 DNA: TGTGCCAGCAGTAGGGGACAGGGCATTCACGAGCAGTACTTC
CDR3 protein: CASSRGQGIHEQYF

D gene: NA
J gene: TRBJ2-7
clone size: once
V gene: TRBV20-1
CDR3 DNA: TGCAGTGCTAGCTTAAAGGAGCAGTGCTTC
CDR3 protein: CSASLKEQCF

D gene: TRBD1
J gene: TRBJ1-5
clone size: few
V gene: TRBV19
CDR3 DNA: TGTGCCAGTAGTACTACAGGACAGGGCCGCTCCAATCAGCCCCAGCATTTT
CDR3 protein: CASSTTGQGRSNQPQHF

D gene: NA
J gene: TRBJ1-1
clone size: many
V gene: TRBV19
CDR3 DNA: TGTGCCAGTAGTATTACGGGGGCGCGAACTGAAGCTTTCTTT
CDR3 protein: CASSITGARTEAFF

D gene: NA
J gene: TRBJ1-1
clone size: many
V gene: TRBV12-3/TRBV12-4
CDR3 DNA: TGTGCCAGCAGTTTACCCCGAGGTGGCAGAGCGAACACTGAAGCTTTCTTT
CDR3 protein: CASSLPRGGRANTEAFF

D gene: TRBD1
J gene: TRBJ1-6
clone size: many
V gene: TRBV2
CDR3 DNA: TGTGCCAGCAGTGAAGAGACAGGGAATTACAATTCACCCCTCCACTTT
CDR3 protein: CASSEETGNYNSPLHF

D gene: TRBD1
J gene: TRBJ2-7
clone size: NA
V gene: TRBV9
CDR3 DNA: TGTGCCAGCAGCGTAGTAGGACAGGGGGTCGACGAGCAGTACTTC
CDR3 protein: CASSVVGQGVDEQYF

D gene: NA
J gene: TRBJ2-7
clone size: NA
V gene: TRBV12-3/TRBV12-4
CDR3 DNA: TGTGCCAGCAGCGAGGGGACGAAGAATTACTACGAGCAGTACTTC
CDR3 protein: CASSEGTKNYYEQYF

D gene: NA
J gene: TRBJ2-7
clone size: many
V gene: TRBV6-2/TRBV6-3
CDR3 DNA: TGTGCCAGCAGTTACCTGACCTACGAGCAGTACTTC
CDR3 protein: CASSYLTYEQYF

D gene: TRBD1
J gene: TRBJ2-5
clone size: NA
V gene: TRBV28
CDR3 DNA: TGTGCCAGCAGTTTATTTGGCAGGGGGCGCAGAGAGACCCAGTACTTC
CDR3 protein: CASSLFGRGRRETQYF

D gene: NA
J gene: TRBJ2-7
clone size: many
V gene: TRBV5-5
CDR3 DNA: TGTGCCAGCAGCTTGGAATGGGGATCAGGGGTATCAGGGCAGTACTTC
CDR3 protein: CASSLEWGSGVSGQYF

D gene: NA
J gene: TRBJ2-5
clone size: many
V gene: TRBV6-2/TRBV6-3
CDR3 DNA: TGTGCCAGCAGTTACTCGAGGGCTACGGCGACCCAGTACTTC
CDR3 protein: CASSYSRATATQYF

D gene: NA
J gene: TRBJ1-1
clone size: many
V gene: TRBV4-2
CDR3 DNA: TGTGCCAGCAGCCAAGATTGGAGGGAGAACACTGAAGCTTTCTTT
CDR3 protein: CASSQDWRENTEAFF

D gene: TRBD1
J gene: TRBJ2-7
clone size: many
V gene: TRBV4-2
CDR3 DNA: TGTGCCAGCAGCCAAGACCTGGGACAGGGGGGCGAGCAGTACTTC
CDR3 protein: CASSQDLGQGGEQYF

D gene: NA
J gene: TRBJ1-2
clone size: many
V gene: TRBV12-5
CDR3 DNA: TGTGCTAGTGGTCTAGGACGAGACTATGGCTACACCTTC
CDR3 protein: CASGLGRDYGYTF

D gene: NA
J gene: TRBJ1-2
clone size: many
V gene: TRBV28
CDR3 DNA: TGTGCCAGCAGTTTCATCCCCCCCCGGGACACCTTCTATGGCTACACCTTC
CDR3 protein: CASSFIPPRDTFYGYTF

D gene: NA
J gene: TRBJ2-5
clone size: few
V gene: TRBV11-1
CDR3 DNA: TGTGCCAGCAGCTCCACCCGGGGCAACGAAGAGACCCAGTACTTC
CDR3 protein: CASSSTRGNEETQYF

D gene: NA
J gene: TRBJ2-5
clone size: few
V gene: TRBV28
CDR3 DNA: TGTGCCAGCAGTCAAGGGACTCGCCCGGCCCAGTACTTC
CDR3 protein: CASSQGTRPAQYF

D gene: TRBD1
J gene: TRBJ1-6
clone size: many
V gene: TRBV11-3
CDR3 DNA: TGTGCCAGCGGGACAGAGGTCCGTAATTCACCCCTCCACTTT
CDR3 protein: CASGTEVRNSPLHF

D gene: NA
J gene: TRBJ2-5
clone size: many
V gene: TRBV2
CDR3 DNA: TGTGCCAGCAGTGATACAGATCAAGAGACCCAGTACTTC
CDR3 protein: CASSDTDQETQYF

D gene: TRBD1
J gene: TRBJ1-1
clone size: many
V gene: TRBV19
CDR3 DNA: TGTGCCAGTAGTTCAACAGGGGCCCTTGGCGGCACTGAAGCTTTCTTT
CDR3 protein: CASSSTGALGGTEAFF

D gene: NA
J gene: TRBJ1-2
clone size: NA
V gene: TRBV6-5
CDR3 DNA: TGTGCCAGCAGTTCGAACGGCAACACCTATGGCTACACCTTC
CDR3 protein: CASSSNGNTYGYTF

D gene: NA
J gene: TRBJ1-5
clone size: NA
V gene: TRBV7-2
CDR3 DNA: TGTGCCAGCAGCTTGGCCTCATATCAGCCCCAGCATTTT
CDR3 protein: CASSLASYQPQHF